This T cell receptor (beta chain) was sequenced for a study of T cells expressing NK-cell markers (TCRdb year 2020). For context, the study as a whole: TCR beta-chain repertoires were profiled in sorted CD3+CD56+NKG2C+, CD3+CD56+NKG2C- and CD3+CD56-NKG2C+ T-cell subsets from several donors. Of the eight sequenced donors, seven were found to be HCMV-seropositive and one was found to be HCMV-seronegative. Randomly selected healthy volunteers, three men and five women, were used as the eight sequenced donors. The libraries were sequenced on Illumina HiSeq 2000/2500, MiSeq or NextSeq, producing 2 x 150 bp reads. On the study overall, not on this receptor specifically: Whether the expanded NKG2C-expressing T cell clones were specific for HCMV antigens was left unclear. In more than 5 donors, the dominant CD3+CD56+NKG2C+ clonotypes were found to rank among the top 10 CD8+ clonotypes and to make up about 1.0-7.0% of CD8+ T cells. Those dominant clonotypes were again the most abundant among CD3+CD56-NKG2C+ cells in four donors, at about 25-65%.

HCMV serostatus was determined by detecting HCMV-specific IgG in serum with a commercial ELISA kit. Peripheral blood mononuclear cells were isolated from blood by Ficoll density gradient centrifugation. The instrument given in TCRdb is Illumina HiSeq 2000. The TCR beta cDNA libraries were made using 5'RACE template switching, a step that added both a universal primer site and unique molecular identifiers. Priming for cDNA synthesis came from the TCR beta constant segment, and two successive PCR amplification steps followed. Under the source paper's analysis protocol: Reads were demultiplexed and grouped by UMI with MIGEC, and clonotypes were assembled and quantified with MiTCR. To remove erroneous sequences, TCR cDNA sequences were retained only when supported by two or more reads. Downstream repertoire analysis used the tcR package, and clonotypes were matched across fractions by CDR3 nucleotide sequence plus V segment. VDJmatch was used to annotate antigen specificity against VDJdb, with one amino acid substitution in CDR3 allowed. TCRdb reprocessed the reads, so every CDR3 protein sequence counts as one entry and DNA is not shown. TCRdb's processing, not the authors' own work, is the source of the V and J calls. This specimen's table enumerates tens of thousands of distinct CDR3 sequences. The top ten clones comprise about 60% of the sample.

A word on this clonotype: Its antigen remains undetermined.

From the germline V gene, CDR1 is SGDLS and CDR2 is YYNGEE. From the cysteine up to the phenylalanine, the CDR3 has a length of 15 residues. No DNA is recorded. This clonotype originated in a woman aged 18 to 75 in good health. Sequenced material: blood T cells: a sorted CD56 or NKG2C T cell subset, CD4+ or CD8+ T cells, or bulk PBMC T cells (not recorded which). In this chain, TRBV9 is recombined with TRBJ2-1; checking the TCRdb D call of TRBD1 is not possible without DNA. The CDR3 reads as follows: CASSGGTGPLNEQFF.